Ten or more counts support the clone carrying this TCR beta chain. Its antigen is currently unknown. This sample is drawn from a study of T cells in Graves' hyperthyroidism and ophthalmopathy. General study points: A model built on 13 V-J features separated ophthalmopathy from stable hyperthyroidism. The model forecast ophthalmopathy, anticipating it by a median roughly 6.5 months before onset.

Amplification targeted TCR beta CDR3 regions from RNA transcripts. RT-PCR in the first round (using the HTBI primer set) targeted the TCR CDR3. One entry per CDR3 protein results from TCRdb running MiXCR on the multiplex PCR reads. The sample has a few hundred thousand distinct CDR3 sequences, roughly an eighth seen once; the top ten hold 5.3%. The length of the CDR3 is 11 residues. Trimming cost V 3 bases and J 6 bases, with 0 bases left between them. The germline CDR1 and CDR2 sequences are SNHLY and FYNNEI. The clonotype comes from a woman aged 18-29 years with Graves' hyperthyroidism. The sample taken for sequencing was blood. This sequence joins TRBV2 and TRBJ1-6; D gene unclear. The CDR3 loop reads CASSDNSPLHF. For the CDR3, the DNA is TGTGCCAGCAGTGATAATTCACCCCTCCACTTT.